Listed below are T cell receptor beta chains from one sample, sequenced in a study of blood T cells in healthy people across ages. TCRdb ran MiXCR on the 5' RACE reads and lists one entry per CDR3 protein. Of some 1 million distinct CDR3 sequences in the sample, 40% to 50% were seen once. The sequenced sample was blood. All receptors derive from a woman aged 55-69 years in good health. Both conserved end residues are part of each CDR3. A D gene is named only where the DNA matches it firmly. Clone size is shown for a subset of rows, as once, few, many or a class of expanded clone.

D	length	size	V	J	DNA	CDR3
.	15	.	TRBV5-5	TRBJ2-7	TGTGCCAGCAGCTTTTTGAGGGGCCCGGACTCGGAGCAGTACTTC	CASSFLRGPDSEQYF
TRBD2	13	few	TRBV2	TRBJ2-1	TGTGCCAACAACACTAGCGGGAGCCATGAGCAGTTCTTC	CANNTSGSHEQFF
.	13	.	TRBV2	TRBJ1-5	TGTGCCAGCAATCGGGGATTTAATCAGCCCCAGCATTTT	CASNRGFNQPQHF
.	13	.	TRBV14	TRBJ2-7	TGTGCCAGCAGCCACTGGACCGCCGACGAGCAGTACTTC	CASSHWTADEQYF
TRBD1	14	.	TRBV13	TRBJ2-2	TGTGCCAGCAGCCCCGACAGGGTTCCCGGGGAGCTGTTTTTT	CASSPDRVPGELFF
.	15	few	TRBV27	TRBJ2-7	TGTGCCAGCAGTTTCACCGCATCTCAGGGTTACGAGCAGTACTTC	CASSFTASQGYEQYF
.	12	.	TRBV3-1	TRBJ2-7	TGTGCCAGCAGCCATCCAGCAAACGAGCAGTACTTC	CASSHPANEQYF
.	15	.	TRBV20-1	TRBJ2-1	TGCAGTGCTCCGGGAAAACTAGTGGTGTTCAATGAGCAGTTCTTC	CSAPGKLVVFNEQFF
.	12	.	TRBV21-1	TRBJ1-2	TGTGCCAGCAGCAAAGCCGGGACAACCTACACCTTC	CASSKAGTTYTF
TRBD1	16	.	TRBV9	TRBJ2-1	TGTGCCAGCAGCGTAGCTATCAGGGGGCGCGACAATGGGCAGTTCTTC	CASSVAIRGRDNGQFF
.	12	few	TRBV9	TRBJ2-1	TGTGCCAGCAGCGGGGTGGTGGGTGAGCAGTTCTTC	CASSGVVGEQFF
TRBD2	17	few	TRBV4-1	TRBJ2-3	TGCGCCAGCAGCCCTTACCCCGGGACTAGTAGCACAGATACGCAGTATTTT	CASSPYPGTSSTDTQYF
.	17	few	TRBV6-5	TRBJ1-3	TGTGCCAGCAGTTACGCCCGGGTCGTAGCCGGGGATCCCACCATATATTTT	CASSYARVVAGDPTIYF
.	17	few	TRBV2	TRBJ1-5	TGTGCCAGCAGTGCAACCCGCCCGGGGGGGAGCAATCAGCCCCAGCATTTT	CASSATRPGGSNQPQHF
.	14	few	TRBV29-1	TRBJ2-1	TGCAGCGTTGGGCGGAGGGATTCCTACAATGAGCAGTTCTTC	CSVGRRDSYNEQFF
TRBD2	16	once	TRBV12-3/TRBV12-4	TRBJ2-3	TGTGCCAGCAGCGCCCGACTAGCGGGGCTCACAGATACGCAGTATTTT	CASSARLAGLTDTQYF
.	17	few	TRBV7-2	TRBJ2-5	TGTGCCAGCAGCTTAGTTAGGACTCTCACCTATGGAGAGACCCAGTACTTC	CASSLVRTLTYGETQYF
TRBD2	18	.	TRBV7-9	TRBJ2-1	TGTGCCAGCAGCTTCCCCAGACTAGCGGGAGTAGAGAAGAATGAGCAGTTCTTC	CASSFPRLAGVEKNEQFF
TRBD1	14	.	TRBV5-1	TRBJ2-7	TGCGCCAGCAGCTTCGCCGGGACAGACTACGAGCAGTACTTC	CASSFAGTDYEQYF
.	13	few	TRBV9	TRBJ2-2	TGTGCCAGCAGCGTAGTCGGTGCCGGGGAGCTGTTTTTT	CASSVVGAGELFF
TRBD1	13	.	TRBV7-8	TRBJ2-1	TGTGCCAGCAGCCTAGACAGGGGCTACGAGCAGTTCTTC	CASSLDRGYEQFF
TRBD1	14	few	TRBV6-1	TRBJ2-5	TGTGCCAGCAACGACGGGACAGGGTCGCGGGAGCAGTACTTC	CASNDGTGSREQYF
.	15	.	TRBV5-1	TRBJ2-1	TGCGCCAGCAGCTTAGGGGTCCCGCCAGGCAATGAGCAGTTCTTC	CASSLGVPPGNEQFF
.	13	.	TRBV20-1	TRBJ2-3	TGCAGTGCTATGCCCCAGTACGCAGATACGCAGTATTTT	CSAMPQYADTQYF
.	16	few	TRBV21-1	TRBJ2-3	TGTGCCAGCAGCACCACTAGCGGGATGGTCCCAGATACGCAGTATTTT	CASSTTSGMVPDTQYF
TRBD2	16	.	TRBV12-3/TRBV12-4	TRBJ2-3	TGTGCCAGCAGTTTGTATGCGGGAGGGGGCACAGATACGCAGTATTTT	CASSLYAGGGTDTQYF
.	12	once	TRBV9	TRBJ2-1	TGTGCCAGCAGCGCCGTAGCGAATGAGCAGTTCTTC	CASSAVANEQFF
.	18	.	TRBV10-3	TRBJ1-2	TGTGCCATCAGTGAGTCGGGTCCCGCATTTGGGGCCTCTCATGGCTACACCTTC	CAISESGPAFGASHGYTF
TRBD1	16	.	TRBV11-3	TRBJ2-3	TGTGCCAGCAGCCTCGGGACAGGGACCAGGGCAGATACGCAGTATTTT	CASSLGTGTRADTQYF
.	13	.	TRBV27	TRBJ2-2	TGTGCCAGCAGGCCCCTAAACACCTGGGAGCTGTTTTTT	CASRPLNTWELFF
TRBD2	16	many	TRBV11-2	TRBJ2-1	TGTGCCAGCAGCTTAGATTTGTCTAGCGGGAGTGATGAGCAGTTCTTC	CASSLDLSSGSDEQFF
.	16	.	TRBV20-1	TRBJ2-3	TGCAGTGCTAGACCCATCACAGGGCCCGGCACAGATACGCAGTATTTT	CSARPITGPGTDTQYF
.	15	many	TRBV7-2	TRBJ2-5	TGTGCCAGCAGCTTAAGCCCCGGGATACGGGAGACCCAGTACTTC	CASSLSPGIRETQYF
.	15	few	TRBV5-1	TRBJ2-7	TGCGCCAGCAGCTCAAACACAGGGGAGGTCTACGAGCAGTACTTC	CASSSNTGEVYEQYF
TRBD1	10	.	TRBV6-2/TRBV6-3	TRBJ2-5	TGTGCCACGGGACAGGAGACCCAGTACTTC	CATGQETQYF
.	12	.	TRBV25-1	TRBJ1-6	TGTGCCAGCAGTGGACAGGTTTCACCCCTCCACTTT	CASSGQVSPLHF
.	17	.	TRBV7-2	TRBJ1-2	TGTGCCAGCAGCTTCCATTCCGTAGGGGATAGGGCTTTGGGCTACACCTTC	CASSFHSVGDRALGYTF
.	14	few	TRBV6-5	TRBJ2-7	TGTGCCAGCAGTCCAGACGGGTTCCCGGGCGAGCAGTACTTC	CASSPDGFPGEQYF
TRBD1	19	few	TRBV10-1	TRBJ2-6	TGCGCCAGCAGCGGAACAGGGGACCCTCTCATCTCTGGGGCCAACGTCCTGACTTTC	CASSGTGDPLISGANVLTF
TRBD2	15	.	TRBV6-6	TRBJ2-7	TGTGCCTGCAGCGACCCAGTAGCGGGAGGCTACGAGCAGTACTTC	CACSDPVAGGYEQYF